Below, one T cell receptor beta chain is given with its context. This specimen belongs to a study of CD8 T cells in Susac syndrome. Germline V gives CDR1 SGDLS, CDR2 YYNGEE. V dropped 2 bases and J dropped 4 bases, with 11 bases sitting between them. The CDR3 totals 14 residues. Roughly 0.5 to 1 ug RNA was reverse transcribed with random hexamers. TCRdb recomputed calls from the immunoSEQ multiplex PCR reads with MiXCR, one row per CDR3 protein. The data show 150,000 to 200,000 distinct CDR3 sequences, approximately 96% seen once. V and J are TRBV9 and TRBJ2-3; D is unresolved. The TCR originated in a human donor in good health. The sample consisted of CD4+ T cells from PBMCs. In DNA form, the CDR3 reads TGTGCCAGCAGCGTCGACAAAACGCCAGATACGCAGTATTTT. Encoded protein: CASSVDKTPDTQYF.